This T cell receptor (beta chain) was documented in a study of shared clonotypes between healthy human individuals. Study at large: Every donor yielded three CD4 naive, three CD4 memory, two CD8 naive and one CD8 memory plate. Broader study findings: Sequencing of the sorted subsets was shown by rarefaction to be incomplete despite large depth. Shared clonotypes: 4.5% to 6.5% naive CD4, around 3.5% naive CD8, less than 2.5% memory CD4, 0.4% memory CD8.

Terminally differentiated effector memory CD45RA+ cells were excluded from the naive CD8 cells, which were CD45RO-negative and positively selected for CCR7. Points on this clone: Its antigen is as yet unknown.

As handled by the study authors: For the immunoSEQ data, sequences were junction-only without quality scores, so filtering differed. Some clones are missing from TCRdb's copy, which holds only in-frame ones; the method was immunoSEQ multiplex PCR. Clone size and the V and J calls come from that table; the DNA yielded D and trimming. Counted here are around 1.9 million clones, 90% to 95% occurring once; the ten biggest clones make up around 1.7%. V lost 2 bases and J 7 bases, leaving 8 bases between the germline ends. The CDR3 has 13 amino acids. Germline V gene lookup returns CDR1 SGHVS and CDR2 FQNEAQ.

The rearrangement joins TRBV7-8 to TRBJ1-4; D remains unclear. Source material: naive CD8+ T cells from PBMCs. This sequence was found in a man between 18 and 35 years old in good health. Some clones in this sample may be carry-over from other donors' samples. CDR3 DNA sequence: TGTGCCAGCAGCTTATATCTAGGTGAAAAACTGTTTTTT. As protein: CASSLYLGEKLFF.